This T cell receptor (beta chain) was identified in a study of cytomegalovirus exposure and HLA in healthy donors. Trimming took off 3 bases at V and 4 bases at J, with 15 bases between the two ends. The germline gives CDR1 WNHNN, CDR2 SYGVQD (reference sequence). The CDR3 contains 15 residues. Worth noting for this clone: The antigen is unknown.

The primer mix had 60 Vbeta and 13 Jbeta primers. Measured with immunoSEQ multiplex PCR; TCRdb has only the in-frame clones, and not every one. The table has fewer than 120,000 clones, roughly 84% seen once. Study observations and caveats: The likely explanation for a cluster of highly shared sequence variants was sequencing artifact.

The chain couples TRBV10-1 to TRBJ2-5; D not certain. The TCR comes from a young man in good health and CMV-seropositive. Sequenced input: PBMCs. CDR3 in amino acids: CASSDHQTRLETQYF. CDR3 DNA sequence: TGCGCCAGCAGTGATCATCAGACTCGGTTAGAGACCCAGTACTTC.